Sequencing of this T cell receptor (beta chain) was carried out in a study of T cell responses to AZD1222 COVID-19 vaccine. Regarding the study as a whole: Spike-specific TCR repertoires showed rising breadth and depth after two AZD1222 doses. CD4 TCRs covered the whole spike, strongest at regions 160-218 and 743-854. Clonal diversity was possibly underestimated, and white British individuals and females predominated among donors.

This clone is a singleton in its sample. The antigen is not known. Only in-frame clones appear in the TCRdb table, and some are missing; sequencing was by immunoSEQ multiplex PCR. The data show 100,000 or so clones, with more than 75% seen just once and approximately 10% held by the top ten. This CDR3 is built from 18 residues. Germline-derived CDR1 and CDR2 are KGHSH and LQKENI. V was clipped by 1 base and J by 0 bases, with 16 bases between them. Here the sequenced sample was peripheral blood, taken on day 0 of AZD1222 vaccination. The J gene is TRBJ1-3, the V gene TRBV18; D is uncertain. The TCR sequence derives from an adult in good health. The CDR3 spells CASSPRLGQLDSGNTIYF. The CDR3 nucleotides are TGTGCCAGCTCACCACGTTTAGGGCAGTTGGACTCTGGAAACACCATATATTTT.